Each of the 32 T cell receptor beta chains below was sequenced from the same sample in a study of cytomegalovirus exposure and HLA in healthy donors. Primers: 60 Vbeta forward and 13 Jbeta reverse. Repertoires were generated with immunoSEQ multiplex PCR, while TCRdb's copy carries only in-frame clones and drops some. The table records about 59,000 clones, roughly 80% of them present only once. Specimen: PBMCs. The receptors derive from a woman in her thirties or forties in good health and CMV-seronegative.

The chain is built from TRBV4-2 and TRBJ2-3; 16 bases match TRBD2. V shed 4 bases, J shed 3 bases, and the junction held 7 bases outside the gene matches. The CDR3 runs to 18 residues. Germline assignment: CDR1 LGHNA and CDR2 YNFKEQ. The CDR3 coding sequence is TGTGCCAGCAGCCTCGGGACTAGCGGGAGGGCCGGGACAGATACGCAGTATTTT. Amino acids: CASSLGTSGRAGTDTQYF.

In its sample, this clone was seen once. Written as DNA, the CDR3 is TGTGCCAGCAGCTTAGGATGGCGGGAGCACGGCAATGAGCAGTTCTTC. This sequence encodes CASSLGWREHGNEQFF. The chain is built from TRBV7-9 and TRBJ2-1, with 7 positions matching TRBD2. This CDR3 region has 16 residues. V lost 1 base to trimming and J lost 6 bases; unmatched junction nucleotides: 9. Germline V lookup: CDR1 SEHNR, CDR2 FQNEAQ (reference sequence).

The chain has TRBV9 and TRBJ2-2; tentatively, D is TRBD2 (6 bases). The CDR3 sequence is 16 residues long. V gave up 0 bases and J gave up 1 base, with 10 bases separating them. Germline CDR1 is SGDLS and CDR2 is YYNGEE. The CDR3 spells CASSVGGGVNTGELFF. The CDR3 nucleotides are TGTGCCAGCAGCGTAGGCGGCGGGGTGAACACCGGGGAGCTGTTTTTT.

V gene TRBV19 combines with J gene TRBJ1-4; tentative D call: TRBD1 (5 bases). CDR3 length: 12 amino acids. Trimming removed 5 bases at V and 13 bases at J, with 14 bases between. The germline V gene has CDR1 LNHDA and CDR2 SQIVND (reference sequence). The CDR3 here is CASSPREARLFF. The CDR3 DNA is TGTGCCAGTAGTCCCAGGGAGGCGAGACTGTTTTTT.

The V and J genes are TRBV5-5 and TRBJ1-2; tentative D call: TRBD1 (6 bases). The CDR3 is made up of 17 amino acids. V gave up 0 bases and J gave up 4 bases, with 19 bases separating them. Germline CDR1 SGHKS, CDR2 YYEKEE (reference sequence). The CDR3 bases are TGTGCCAGCAGCTTGGATCCGGGGACATTTCGAGGCTATGGCTACACCTTC. This sequence encodes CASSLDPGTFRGYGYTF.

V gene TRBV4-1 combines with J gene TRBJ2-1; possible D gene TRBD1, 5 bases. V lost 4 bases to trimming and J lost 0 bases, with 16 bases between them. The CDR3 sequence is 17 residues long. Germline CDR1 reads MGHRA; CDR2 reads YSYEKL. The CDR3 region is CASSPHVRASSYNEQFF. Here the CDR3 DNA reads TGCGCCAGCAGCCCCCACGTCAGGGCTAGCTCCTACAATGAGCAGTTCTTC.

The CDR3 loop is CASSAGQGTEAFF. CDR3 DNA sequence: TGTGCCAGCAGCGCAGGACAGGGCACTGAAGCTTTCTTT. The chain joins TRBV5-4 to TRBJ1-1; 8 nucleotides align to TRBD1. The germline gives CDR1 SGHNT, CDR2 YYREEE (reference sequence). After removal of 4 bases from V and 4 bases from J, the junction contained 3 bases not matched to a gene. The CDR3 runs to 13 residues.

The J gene is TRBJ1-4, the V gene TRBV4-2; 10 bases align to TRBD1. The CDR3 length is 15 residues. J lost 8 bases, V lost 1 base, and 4 bases had no gene match. Per germline, CDR1 LGHNA and CDR2 YNFKEQ. CDR3 loop: CASSQGDRGREKLFF. The CDR3 region has the DNA TGTGCCAGCAGCCAAGGGGACAGGGGTAGGGAAAAACTGTTTTTT.

This clone was observed a handful of times. The chain uses TRBV4-2 and TRBJ1-4; possible D gene TRBD1, 5 bases. From germline, CDR1 is LGHNA and CDR2 YNFKEQ. The CDR3 loop spans 16 amino acids. Trimming took 0 bases from V and 5 from J, leaving 13 bases between them. The CDR3, as DNA: TGTGCCAGCAGCCAAGATCTGTCCAGGGTGAATGAAAAACTGTTTTTT. Protein: CASSQDLSRVNEKLFF.

This chain uses TRBV27 with TRBJ1-1; no clear D. Germline V gene lookup returns CDR1 MNHEY and CDR2 SMNVEV (reference sequence). V gave up 5 bases and J gave up 4 bases, with 11 bases separating them. The CDR3 runs 13 residues. CDR3 bases: TGTGCCAGCAGTGAAAGTGGAGGCACTGAAGCTTTCTTT. The encoded protein is CASSESGGTEAFF.

The rearrangement uses TRBV19 and TRBJ2-3; 8 nucleotides agree with TRBD2. J lost 2 bases, V lost 3 bases, and 7 bases had no gene match. From germline, CDR1 is LNHDA and CDR2 SQIVND (reference sequence). The CDR3 sequence is 16 residues long. CDR3: CASSIVGGRNTDTQYF. The CDR3 nucleotides are TGTGCCAGTAGTATTGTAGGCGGGAGGAACACAGATACGCAGTATTTT.

V gene TRBV6-5 combines with J gene TRBJ2-2, with 10 bases aligning to TRBD1. The germline V gene encodes CDR1 MNHEY and CDR2 SVGAGI. J gave up 10 bases and V 0 bases, and 5 bases lay outside the gene matches. The CDR3 covers 15 residues. The CDR3 here is CASSYSRQGASELFF. As DNA, the CDR3 is TGTGCCAGCAGTTACTCTCGACAGGGGGCCTCGGAGCTGTTTTTT.

The V and J genes are TRBV5-1 and TRBJ2-3; 7 positions agree with TRBD2. Trimming took 2 bases from V and 4 from J; bases not matched to a gene: 1. CDR3 length: 13 residues. Germline V CDR1 and CDR2: SGHRS, YFSETQ. CDR3 in DNA: TGCGCCAGCAGCTTCAGCGGGGCAGATACGCAGTATTTT. This codes for CASSFSGADTQYF. The complete variable domain, with remaining parts taken from reference TRBV5-1 and TRBJ2-3, reads KAGVTQTPRYLIKTRGQQVTLSCSPISGHRSVSWYQQTPGQGLQFLFEYFSETQRNKGNFPGRFSGRQFSNSRSEMNVSTLELGDSALYLCASSFSGADTQYFGPGTRLTVL.

This clone was detected once. The chain is built from TRBV30 and TRBJ1-1; D is unresolved. V lost 1 base and J 7 bases, leaving 7 bases between the germline ends. CDR1 and CDR2 from the germline V gene are GTSNPN and SVGIG (reference sequence). CDR3 size: 11 residues. The CDR3 sequence: CAWSAQSEAFF. The CDR3 DNA reads as TGTGCCTGGAGTGCACAGAGTGAAGCTTTCTTT.

The V call is TRBV29-1, the J call TRBJ2-1; no firm D call. CDR1 is SQVTM and CDR2 is ANQGSEA in the germline V gene. This CDR3 spans 10 amino acids. Trimming cost V 7 bases and J 6 bases, with 7 bases left between them. CDR3 DNA: TGCAGCGCGAGCGTCAATGAGCAGTTCTTC. Protein: CSASVNEQFF.

The chain carries TRBV29-1 and TRBJ2-3, with unresolved D. The CDR3 is made up of 14 amino acids. The germline V and J ends were trimmed by 6 bases and 6 bases, with 19 bases remaining between them. Germline CDR1 is SQVTM and CDR2 is ANQGSEA. This chain's CDR3 is CSVTRSTRPDTQYF. Written as DNA, the CDR3 is TGCAGCGTAACCCGCTCTACTCGTCCGGATACGCAGTATTTT.

This clone turned up a few times. The J gene is TRBJ1-4, the V gene TRBV9; no reliable D call. This CDR3 is 14 amino acids long. CDR1 is SGDLS and CDR2 is YYNGEE in the germline V gene. Trimming cost V 0 bases and J 4 bases, with 7 bases left between them. The CDR3 loop is CASSVAGNNEKLFF. Written as DNA, the CDR3 is TGTGCCAGCAGCGTAGCGGGGAATAATGAAAAACTGTTTTTT.

This sequence joins TRBV5-6 and TRBJ2-1, with TRBD1 matching 7 bases. The CDR3 has 16 residues. The trim removed 3 bases at V and 1 base at J, leaving 7 bases unmatched. The germline V gene encodes CDR1 SGHDT and CDR2 YYEEEE. The chain's CDR3 is CASSSAQGDSYNEQFF. For the CDR3, the DNA is TGTGCCAGCAGCTCCGCGCAGGGGGATTCCTACAATGAGCAGTTCTTC.

CDR3: CASSAGLAGVETQYF. The CDR3 nucleotides read TGTGCCAGCAGTGCCGGACTAGCGGGAGTTGAGACCCAGTACTTC. The V gene is TRBV5-5, the J gene TRBJ2-5, with 13 bases lining up with TRBD2. The trim removed 5 bases at V and 5 bases at J, leaving 6 bases unmatched. The CDR3 totals 15 residues. Looked up from germline, CDR1 is SGHKS and CDR2 is YYEKEE (reference sequence).

The chain has TRBV9 and TRBJ1-1; 8 nucleotides align to TRBD1. CDR3 length equals 14 residues. Looked up from germline, CDR1 is SGDLS and CDR2 is YYNGEE. Germline trimming cut 4 bases from V and 4 bases from J; bases unmatched to any gene: 6. The CDR3 DNA follows: TGTGCCAGCAGCCCCTGGACAGGGAGCACTGAAGCTTTCTTT. Protein sequence: CASSPWTGSTEAFF. The full variable domain, completed using reference TRBV9 and TRBJ1-1, is DSGVTQTPKHLITATGQRVTLRCSPRSGDLSVYWYQQSLDQGLQFLIQYYNGEERAKGNILERFSAQQFPDLHSELNLSSLELGDSALYFCASSPWTGSTEAFFGQGTRLTVV.

The V and J genes are TRBV6-4 and TRBJ2-1; 8 bases are shared with TRBD2. CDR3 size: 16 residues. V dropped 4 bases and J dropped 6; count of bases not matched to a gene: 11. Looked up from germline, CDR1 is MRHNA and CDR2 is SNTAGT. The DNA for the CDR3 is TGTGCCAGCAGTGGGACTAGCACCACGGAGACCAATGAGCAGTTCTTC. This encodes CASSGTSTTETNEQFF.

This chain links TRBV18 with TRBJ1-2; 8 nucleotides agree with TRBD1. CDR3 size: 14 residues. The V gene end was trimmed by 3 bases and the J gene end by 7 bases; junction bases not matched to a gene: 7. CDR1 and CDR2 from the germline V gene are KGHSH and LQKENI. CDR3 in amino acids: CASSPGQGAVGYTF. CDR3 sequence (DNA): TGTGCCAGCTCACCTGGTCAGGGGGCGGTTGGCTACACCTTC.

The gene calls are TRBV5-4 and TRBJ2-1, with a tentative D call TRBD1 (6 bases). There are 14 residues in the CDR3. With 4 bases removed from V and 7 bases from J, the gap between germline ends came to 15 bases. CDR1 and CDR2 from the germline V gene are SGHNT and YYREEE (reference sequence). Here the CDR3 DNA reads TGTGCCAGCAGCCCACCAGACAGGCGGAATGAGCAGTTCTTC. Amino acids: CASSPPDRRNEQFF.

The DNA of the CDR3 is TGTGCCAGCAGTTATTACCATCCGGGACAGGGTGTTGAGCAGTACTTC. This translates into CASSYYHPGQGVEQYF. The chain joins TRBV6-6 to TRBJ2-7; 9 bases map to TRBD1. V lost 3 bases and J lost 7; bases outside the gene matches: 13. Germline V lookup: CDR1 MNHNY, CDR2 SVGAGI (reference sequence). This CDR3 comprises 16 residues.

CDR3 sequence reads: CASSYTGEAGELFF. The CDR3 bases are TGCGCCAGCAGCTACACAGGGGAGGCCGGGGAGCTGTTTTTT. The rearrangement uses TRBV5-1 and TRBJ2-2, with D tentatively TRBD1 (7 bases). V lost 3 bases and J 6 bases, leaving 12 bases between the germline ends. The CDR3 has 14 amino acids. Germline V lookup: CDR1 SGHRS, CDR2 YFSETQ.

In its sample, this clone was seen a few times. CDR3 amino acids: CASRAGTSDVGELFF. As DNA, the CDR3 is TGTGCCAGCAGAGCCGGGACAAGTGATGTCGGGGAGCTGTTTTTT. V is TRBV9 and J is TRBJ2-2; D perhaps matches TRBD1 (6 bases). This CDR3 is 15 amino acids long. Trimming stripped 5 bases from V and 7 bases from J, with 18 bases between. CDR1 is SGDLS and CDR2 is YYNGEE in the germline V gene.

CDR3 DNA: TGTGCCAGCAGTCCCCAGGGGGCGCTGGATACGCAGTATTTT. It yields the protein CASSPQGALDTQYF. The V gene is TRBV28, the J gene TRBJ2-3, with TRBD1 matching 8 bases. Trimming removed 5 bases from V and 6 bases from J; junction bases left unmatched: 7. This CDR3 is built from 14 residues. CDR1 and CDR2 from the germline V gene are MDHEN and SYDVKM. Complete variable domain (other parts from reference TRBV28 and TRBJ2-3): DVKVTQSSRYLVKRTGEKVFLECVQDMDHENMFWYRQDPGLGLRLIYFSYDVKMKEKGDIPEGYSVSREKKERFSLILESASTNQTSMYLCASSPQGALDTQYFGPGTRLTVL.

This chain links TRBV18 with TRBJ1-1; a weak D match, TRBD1 (5 bases). The V gene's germline CDR1 is KGHSH and CDR2 LQKENI. CDR3 length equals 18 residues. With 0 bases removed from V and 4 bases from J, the gap between germline ends came to 21 bases. CDR3 in DNA: TGTGCCAGCTCACCACCTAATCTAGGGGCAGTGCTGGGCACTGAAGCTTTCTTT. Its protein is CASSPPNLGAVLGTEAFF.

This clone was seen a handful of times. J is TRBJ2-3 and V is TRBV28, with D tentatively TRBD2 (6 bases). CDR3 length equals 15 residues. V was pared by 5 bases and J by 2 bases, with 14 bases between. In germline, CDR1 is MDHEN, CDR2 SYDVKM. Here the CDR3 DNA reads TGTGCCAGCAGTCTCACGGGAGCCCCCACAGATACGCAGTATTTT. It specifies CASSLTGAPTDTQYF.

The chain employs TRBV13 and TRBJ1-3, with 7 bases fitting TRBD1. The CDR3 runs to 13 residues. The germline V gene encodes CDR1 PRHDT and CDR2 FYEKMQ (reference sequence). V was pared by 3 bases and J by 4 bases, with 0 bases of the junction left unmatched. For the CDR3, the DNA is TGTGCCAGCAGCTTGGACAGGGGAAACACCATATATTTT. Its translation is CASSLDRGNTIYF.

The gene calls are TRBV7-6 and TRBJ2-1, with 12 positions matching TRBD2. Germline V CDR1 and CDR2: SGHVS, FNYEAQ. The V gene end was trimmed by 5 bases and the J gene end by 4 bases; junction bases not matched to a gene: 6. This CDR3 contains 16 residues. Written as DNA, the CDR3 is TGTGCCAGCAGCCGCCGAGGACTAGCGGGATACAATGAGCAGTTCTTC. This translates into CASSRRGLAGYNEQFF.

Written as DNA, the CDR3 is TGTGCCAGCAGCCCAGGCACTAGCGGGACAGATACGCAGTATTTT. Protein: CASSPGTSGTDTQYF. J is TRBJ2-3 and V is TRBV7-6; 9 bases fit TRBD2. The germline V gene has CDR1 SGHVS and CDR2 FNYEAQ. With V trimmed by 5 bases and J by 3 bases, 6 bases remained unmatched. This CDR3 is built from 15 residues.